The TCR beta chain under discussion was sequenced for a study of blood T cell repertoires in COVID-19. Original handling: Amplification from reference gene primers served as the basis for estimated nucleated cell counts. Produced via immunoSEQ multiplex PCR; TCRdb's table is partial and in-frame only. V, J and clone size were drawn from that table, and D and trimming were deduced from the DNA. The data contain about 310,000 clones, 80% to 90% of them singletons. Those who participated ranged in age from roughly 18 to 100 years and resided in about two dozen US areas. Germline loops: CDR1 MNHEY, CDR2 SMNVEV (reference sequence). V was clipped by 5 bases and J by 4 bases; unmatched bases: 13. The CDR3 covers 17 residues.

The receptor was isolated from a woman between 18 and 29 years old who had recovered from COVID-19. The chain recombines TRBV27 with TRBJ1-1; 10 bases agree with TRBD1. The sequencing sample was made of PBMCs or T cells enriched from blood (not recorded which). Here the CDR3 DNA reads TGTGCCAGCAGTACCACCAACAGACAGGGGGCTAGCACTGAAGCTTTCTTT. It yields the protein CASSTTNRQGASTEAFF.